This paragraph covers one T cell receptor beta chain sequence. The sample belongs to a study of blood T cell repertoires in COVID-19. Overall study: COVID-19 samples from acute and convalescent phases originated in the United States, Italy and Spain.

The CDR3 has 16 residues. Germline-derived CDR1 and CDR2 are SGHRS and YFSETQ. With 4 bases clipped from V and 8 bases from J, the junction kept 12 bases outside the gene matches. Cohort placement rested on clinical history that participants reported themselves. For recovered donors of Cohort 3, there were two negative PCRs, clearance, or symptom resolution. The authors' processing: Amplification from reference gene primers served as the basis for estimated nucleated cell counts. Repertoires were generated with immunoSEQ multiplex PCR, while TCRdb's copy carries only in-frame clones and drops some. V, J and clone size derive from that table, while D and trimming were established from the DNA sequence. The top ten clones hold about a fifth of a sample with about 330,000 clones, 92% of them seen once.

The source material was PBMCs or T cells enriched from blood (not recorded which). The chain employs TRBV5-1 and TRBJ2-1; 10 bases line up with TRBD2. This receptor was taken from a young woman who had recovered from COVID-19. CDR3 in DNA: TGCGCCAGCAGCCGGATAAGCGGGGGGGCTATAGATGAGCAGTTCTTC. This sequence encodes CASSRISGGAIDEQFF.